The present T cell receptor (beta chain) was sequenced within a study of cytomegalovirus exposure and HLA in healthy donors. At the level of the study: The early release's HLA-typed donors yielded roughly 85 million unique TCRs. Study-level results: It was reportedly the case that the classifier diagnosed cytomegalovirus status with high specificity and sensitivity. Cytomegalovirus-associated TCR beta chains were listed, numbering around 150.

Notes on this clone: Its antigen is currently unknown.

PCR employed 60 Vbeta and 13 Jbeta primers. The data were produced by immunoSEQ multiplex PCR, yet TCRdb's version contains in-frame clones alone and is incomplete. Of fewer than 200,000 clones in the sample, about three quarters were seen once. The V gene lost 1 base and the J gene lost 3 bases, with 9 bases spanning the gap. The CDR3 extends over 14 amino acids. Germline V gives CDR1 SNHLY, CDR2 FYNNEI. Sequenced input: PBMCs. The sequence was obtained from a female donor in good health and CMV-seronegative. The chain is built from TRBV2 and TRBJ1-1, with D unresolved. The CDR3 here is CASSEGRGDTEAFF. The CDR3 nucleotides are TGTGCCAGCAGTGAAGGGCGTGGAGACACTGAAGCTTTCTTT.